This T cell receptor (beta chain) is drawn from a study of beta chain features in type 1 diabetes. For the study at large: Patients shared similar age, gender and cell yields with healthy donors. Findings of the study overall: Sampled from patients, naive, central memory and Treg TCRB repertoires appeared more similar than those sampled from healthy donors. In every one of the four CD4+ subsets, TCRB CDR3s were moderately but significantly shorter in Type 1 diabetes patients.

Every bit of the isolated RNA underwent reverse transcription, so sequencing read expressed TCRB transcripts. TCRdb's table, derived via immunoSEQ multiplex PCR, lists solely in-frame clones and lacks some. This table holds 15,000 to 18,000 clones, around two fifths found once. This CDR3 has 18 residues. V shed 2 bases and J shed 4 bases, with 23 bases lying between them. Germline V CDR1 and CDR2: KGHSH, LQKENI. Remarks on this clone: Its antigen is as yet unknown.

V and J are TRBV18 and TRBJ1-2; D is unclear. The receptor was isolated from a woman in her forties in good health. Sample: stem cell memory CD4+ T cells from blood. Here the CDR3 reads CASSPSLGENWGGYGYTF. The CDR3 DNA is TGTGCCAGCTCACCAAGTTTGGGAGAAAATTGGGGTGGCTATGGCTACACCTTC.